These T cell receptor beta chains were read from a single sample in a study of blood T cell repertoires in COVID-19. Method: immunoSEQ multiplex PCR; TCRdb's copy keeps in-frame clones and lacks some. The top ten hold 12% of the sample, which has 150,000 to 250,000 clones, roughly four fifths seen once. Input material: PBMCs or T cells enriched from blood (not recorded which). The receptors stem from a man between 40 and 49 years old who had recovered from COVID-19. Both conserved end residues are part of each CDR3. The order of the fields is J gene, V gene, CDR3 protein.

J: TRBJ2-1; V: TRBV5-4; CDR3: CASSPGPLTSGSYNEQFF
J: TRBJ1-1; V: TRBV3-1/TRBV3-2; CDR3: CASSHTPEGAFF
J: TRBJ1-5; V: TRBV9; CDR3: CASSSDRGNQPQHF
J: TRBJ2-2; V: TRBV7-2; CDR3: CASSFAGPQTGELFF
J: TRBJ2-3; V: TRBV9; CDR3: CASSPLRSTDTQYF
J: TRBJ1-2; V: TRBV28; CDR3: CASRQGPAGGYTF
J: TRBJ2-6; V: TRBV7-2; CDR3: CASSFDRRGANVLTF
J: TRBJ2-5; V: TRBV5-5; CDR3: CASSRGLAGGPSEETQYF
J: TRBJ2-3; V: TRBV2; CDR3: CASRSSGSEDTQYF
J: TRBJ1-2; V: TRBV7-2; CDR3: CASSLGGHHYGYTF